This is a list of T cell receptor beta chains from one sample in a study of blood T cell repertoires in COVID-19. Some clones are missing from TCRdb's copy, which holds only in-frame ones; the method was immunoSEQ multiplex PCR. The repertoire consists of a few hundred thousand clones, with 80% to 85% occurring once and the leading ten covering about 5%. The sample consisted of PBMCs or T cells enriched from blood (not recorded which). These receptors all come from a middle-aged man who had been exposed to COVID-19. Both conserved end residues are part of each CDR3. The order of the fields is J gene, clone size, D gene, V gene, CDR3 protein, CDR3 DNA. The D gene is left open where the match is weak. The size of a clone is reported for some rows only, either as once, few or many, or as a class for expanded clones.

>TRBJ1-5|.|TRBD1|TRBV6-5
CASSYTGELGQPQHF
TGTGCCAGCAGTTACACAGGGGAACTTGGGCAGCCCCAGCATTTT
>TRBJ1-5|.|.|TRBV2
CASSVQGRGYNQPQHF
TGTGCCAGCAGTGTCCAGGGTAGAGGTTACAATCAGCCCCAGCATTTT
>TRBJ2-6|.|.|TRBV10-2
CASSVKQGSGANVLTF
TGCGCCAGCAGTGTAAAACAGGGTTCTGGGGCCAACGTCCTGACTTTC
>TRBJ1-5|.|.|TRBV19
CASSADRSLSPQHF
TGTGCCAGTAGTGCCGACAGGTCCCTCTCGCCCCAGCATTTT
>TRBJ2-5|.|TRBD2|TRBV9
CASSVEAGGVETQYF
TGTGCCAGCAGCGTAGAGGCGGGAGGGGTGGAGACCCAGTACTTC
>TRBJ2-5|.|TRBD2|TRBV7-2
CASSLMPSGVQETQYF
TGTGCCAGCAGCTTAATGCCTAGCGGGGTACAAGAGACCCAGTACTTC
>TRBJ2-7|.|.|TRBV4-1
CASSHLLNRVEYEQYF
TGCGCCAGCAGCCACCTCCTAAACCGGGTTGAGTACGAGCAGTACTTC
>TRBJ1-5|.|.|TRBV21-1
CASSKALHCIGGQESNQPQHF
TGTGCCAGCAGCAAAGCCCTTCACTGTATAGGGGGCCAAGAAAGCAATCAGCCCCAGCATTTT
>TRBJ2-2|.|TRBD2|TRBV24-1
CATSDRLAPRGELFF
TGTGCCACCAGTGATCGACTAGCCCCTAGGGGGGAGCTGTTTTTT
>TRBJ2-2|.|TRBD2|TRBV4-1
CASSQSGRNTGELFF
TGCGCCAGCAGCCAGAGCGGGAGAAACACCGGGGAGCTGTTTTTT
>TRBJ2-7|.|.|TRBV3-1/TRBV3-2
CASSQEGQGSSYEQYF
TGTGCCAGCAGCCAAGAGGGGCAAGGCTCCTCCTACGAGCAGTACTTC
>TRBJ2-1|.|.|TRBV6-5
CASSRALTNEQFF
TGTGCCAGCAGCAGGGCCCTGACCAATGAGCAGTTCTTC
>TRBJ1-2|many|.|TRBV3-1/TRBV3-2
CASSQEGEGYNYGYTF
TGTGCCAGCAGCCAAGAAGGGGAGGGCTATAACTATGGCTACACCTTC
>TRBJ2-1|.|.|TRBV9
CASICRETRHNEQFF
TGTGCCAGCATATGTCGGGAGACCCGACACAATGAGCAGTTCTTC
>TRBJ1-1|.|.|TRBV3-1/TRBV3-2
CASSHDSNTEAFF
TGTGCCAGCAGCCATGACTCGAACACTGAAGCTTTCTTT
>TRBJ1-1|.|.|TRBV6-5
CASSSRGYRSEAFF
TGTGCCAGCAGTTCTAGGGGATACAGATCTGAAGCTTTCTTT
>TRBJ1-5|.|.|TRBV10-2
CASSGTDSNQPQHF
TGCGCCAGCAGTGGTACAGATAGCAATCAGCCCCAGCATTTT
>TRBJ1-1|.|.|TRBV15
CATNSGLNTEAFF
TGTGCCACCAATTCAGGGTTGAACACTGAAGCTTTCTTT
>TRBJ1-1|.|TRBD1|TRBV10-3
CAARQGMNTEAFF
TGTGCCGCACGACAGGGAATGAACACTGAAGCTTTCTTT
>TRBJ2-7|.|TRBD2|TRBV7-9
CASSASTSLLYEQYF
TGTGCCAGCAGCGCATCGACTAGCTTGCTATACGAGCAGTACTTC
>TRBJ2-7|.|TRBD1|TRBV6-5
CASSYQSTGYEQYF
TGTGCCAGCAGTTACCAATCGACAGGGTACGAGCAGTACTTC
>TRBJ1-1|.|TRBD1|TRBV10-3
CAIRAGTGETEAFF
TGTGCCATCAGAGCCGGGACAGGGGAAACTGAAGCTTTCTTT
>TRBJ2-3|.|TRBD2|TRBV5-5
CASRLTSGTDTQYF
TGTGCCAGCCGGCTGACTAGCGGCACAGATACGCAGTATTTT
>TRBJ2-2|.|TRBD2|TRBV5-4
CASSPPLAGATGELFF
TGTGCCAGCAGCCCACCTCTAGCGGGAGCCACCGGGGAGCTGTTTTTT
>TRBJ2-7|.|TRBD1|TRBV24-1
CATRGDRGDEQYF
TGTGCCACCAGGGGGGACAGGGGCGACGAGCAGTACTTC
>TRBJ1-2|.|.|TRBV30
CACQNVYGYTF
TGTGCCTGTCAGAACGTCTATGGCTACACCTTC
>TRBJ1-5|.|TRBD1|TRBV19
CAGGTGDQPQHF
TGTGCCGGGGGGACAGGGGATCAGCCCCAGCATTTT
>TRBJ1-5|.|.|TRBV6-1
CASSERGGASQPQHF
TGTGCCAGCAGTGAACGAGGGGGGGCGAGTCAGCCCCAGCATTTT
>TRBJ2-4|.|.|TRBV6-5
CASRVDPGAKNIQYF
TGTGCCAGCAGGGTCGACCCCGGGGCCAAAAACATTCAGTACTTC
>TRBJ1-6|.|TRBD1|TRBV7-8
CASSLAGQARSPLHF
TGTGCCAGCAGCTTAGCGGGACAGGCCCGCTCACCCCTCCACTTT
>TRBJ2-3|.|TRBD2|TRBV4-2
CASSQAPGGRRPDTQYF
TGTGCCAGCAGCCAAGCCCCTGGCGGGAGACGACCAGATACGCAGTATTTT
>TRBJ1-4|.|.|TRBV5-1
CASSSSGEGSEKLFF
TGCGCCAGCAGCTCGTCCGGGGAAGGAAGTGAAAAACTGTTTTTT
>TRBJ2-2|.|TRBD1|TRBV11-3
CASQRTGAFGELFF
TGTGCCAGCCAACGGACAGGGGCCTTCGGGGAGCTGTTTTTT
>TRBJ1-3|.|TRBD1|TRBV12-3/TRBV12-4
CASNTGAGNTIYF
TGTGCCAGCAATACAGGGGCTGGAAACACCATATATTTT
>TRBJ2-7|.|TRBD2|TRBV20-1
CSASLAGGPGEQYF
TGCAGTGCTAGTTTAGCGGGAGGGCCGGGGGAGCAGTACTTC
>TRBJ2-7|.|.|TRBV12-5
CASGLTMKQASYEQYF
TGTGCTAGTGGTTTGACAATGAAACAGGCCTCCTACGAGCAGTACTTC
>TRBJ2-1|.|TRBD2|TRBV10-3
CATNKEREGREEFF
TGTGCCACCAATAAAGAGCGGGAGGGCCGGGAGGAGTTCTTC
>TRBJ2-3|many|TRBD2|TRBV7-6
CASSPGTSGNTDTQYF
TGTGCCAGCAGCCCCGGGACTAGCGGAAACACAGATACGCAGTATTTT
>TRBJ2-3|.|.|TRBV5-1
CASSLSRIITDTQYF
TGCGCCAGCAGCTTGAGTAGAATTATCACAGATACGCAGTATTTT
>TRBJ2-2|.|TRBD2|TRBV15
CATSSWGRDAQSGELFF
TGTGCCACCAGCAGTTGGGGGAGGGACGCCCAAAGTGGGGAGCTGTTTTTT
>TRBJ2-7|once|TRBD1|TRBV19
CASSTHRGNYEQYF
TGTGCCAGTAGTACCCACAGGGGAAACTACGAGCAGTACTTC
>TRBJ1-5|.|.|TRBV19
CASSIEPGHLNQPQHF
TGTGCCAGTAGTATAGAACCAGGACATCTAAATCAGCCCCAGCATTTT
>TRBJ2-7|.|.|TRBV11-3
CASSPGAGGLNEQYF
TGTGCCAGCAGCCCGGGAGCAGGGGGTCTCAACGAGCAGTACTTC
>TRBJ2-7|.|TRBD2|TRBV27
CASSLSLAGAYEQYF
TGTGCCAGCAGTTTATCGCTAGCGGGTGCCTACGAGCAGTACTTC
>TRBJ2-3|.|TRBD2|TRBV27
CASSVAGGDTQYF
TGTGCCAGCAGTGTAGCGGGGGGCGATACGCAGTATTTT
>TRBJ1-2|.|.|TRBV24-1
CATSDLRRGGGGYTF
TGTGCCACCAGTGACCTCCGGCGGGGAGGCGGTGGCTACACCTTC
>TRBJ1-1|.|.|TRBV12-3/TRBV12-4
CASSFRGLTEAFF
TGTGCCAGCAGTTTTAGGGGTTTAACTGAAGCTTTCTTT
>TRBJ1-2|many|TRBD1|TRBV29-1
CSVSDRVGGYTF
TGCAGCGTTTCAGACAGGGTGGGTGGCTACACCTTC
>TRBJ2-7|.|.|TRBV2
CASSERGGGRKQYF
TGTGCCAGCAGTGAACGGGGTGGGGGGAGGAAGCAGTACTTC
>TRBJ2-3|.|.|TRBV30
CAWSVRVADTQYF
TGTGCCTGGAGTGTCAGGGTGGCAGATACGCAGTATTTT
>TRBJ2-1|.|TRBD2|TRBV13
CASSPRGGEASYNEQFF
TGTGCCAGCAGCCCACGGGGAGGGGAGGCATCCTACAATGAGCAGTTCTTC
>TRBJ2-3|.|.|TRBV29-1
CSVRQGLPTDTQYF
TGCAGCGTGCGTCAGGGACTTCCCACAGATACGCAGTATTTT
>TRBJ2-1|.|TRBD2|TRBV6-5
CASSTSGPYNEQFF
TGTGCCAGCAGTACTAGCGGCCCATACAATGAGCAGTTCTTC
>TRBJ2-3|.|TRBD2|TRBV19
CASSIGGRAATDTQYF
TGTGCCAGTAGTATAGGCGGGAGGGCCGCGACAGATACGCAGTATTTT